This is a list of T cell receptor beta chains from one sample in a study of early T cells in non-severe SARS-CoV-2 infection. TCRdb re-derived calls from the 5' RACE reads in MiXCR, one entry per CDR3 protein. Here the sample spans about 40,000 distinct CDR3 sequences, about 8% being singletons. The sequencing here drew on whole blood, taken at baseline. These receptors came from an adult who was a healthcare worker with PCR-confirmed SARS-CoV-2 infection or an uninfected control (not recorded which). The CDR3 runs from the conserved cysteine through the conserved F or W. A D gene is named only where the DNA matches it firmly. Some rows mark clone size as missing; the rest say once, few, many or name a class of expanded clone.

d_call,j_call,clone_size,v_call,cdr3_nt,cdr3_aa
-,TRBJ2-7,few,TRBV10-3,TGTGCCATCAGTCAGACAGGAAGCTCCTACGAGCAGTACTTC,CAISQTGSSYEQYF
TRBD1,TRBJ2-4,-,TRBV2,TGTGCCAGCAGTGAACCGACAGGGGGCCGGGGCAAAAACATTCAGTACTTC,CASSEPTGGRGKNIQYF
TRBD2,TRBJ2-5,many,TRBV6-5,TGTGCCAGCAGTTACTCACTAGCGGGGGACGGTGAGACCCAGTACTTC,CASSYSLAGDGETQYF
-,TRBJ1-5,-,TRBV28,TGTGCCAGCTGCTATGGGGTGGATCAGCCCCAGCATTTT,CASCYGVDQPQHF
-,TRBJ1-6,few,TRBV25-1,TGTGCCAGCAGTTTTGGGACCTCCTATAATTCACCCCTCCACTTT,CASSFGTSYNSPLHF
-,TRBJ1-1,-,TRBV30,TGTGCCTGGAGGCGTCCGGGAACCACTGAAGCTTTCTTT,CAWRRPGTTEAFF
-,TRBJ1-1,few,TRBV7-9,TGTGCCAGCAGCAACCTTCGGGTAGTAGTTTTCTTT,CASSNLRVVVFF
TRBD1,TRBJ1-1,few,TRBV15,TGTGCCACCAGCAGAGGACAGGGACAGGGAGTTGAAGCTTTCTTT,CATSRGQGQGVEAFF
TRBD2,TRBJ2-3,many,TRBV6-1,TGTGCCAGCAGTGAAATGCTAGCGGAAAGCACAGATACGCAGTATTTT,CASSEMLAESTDTQYF
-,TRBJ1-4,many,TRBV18,TGTGCCAGCTCACCCGGGACAGAAAAACTGTTTTTT,CASSPGTEKLFF
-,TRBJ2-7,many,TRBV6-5,TGTGCCAGCAGACTCAGTGGGGGGTACGAGCAGTACTTC,CASRLSGGYEQYF
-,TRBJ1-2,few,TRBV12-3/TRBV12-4,TGTGCCAGCAGCCCCCCGGTCTCCGGCTACACCTTC,CASSPPVSGYTF
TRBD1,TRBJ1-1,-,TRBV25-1,TGTGCCAGCAGTGCGACAGGGGCGGCCACTGAAGCTTTCTTT,CASSATGAATEAFF
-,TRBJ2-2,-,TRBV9,TGTGCCAGCAGCGTAGGTTACGGGGGAAACACCGGGGAGCTGTTTTTT,CASSVGYGGNTGELFF
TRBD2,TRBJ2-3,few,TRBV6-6,TGTGCCAGCGGAGCTACTAGCGGGGCAGATACGCAGTATTTT,CASGATSGADTQYF
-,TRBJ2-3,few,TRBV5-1,TGCGCCAGCAGCTCCTCGGCGGCCTCGTTGACAGATACGCAGTATTTT,CASSSSAASLTDTQYF
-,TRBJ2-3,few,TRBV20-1,TGCAGTGCTAGAGATCTGGGGGACAACACAGATACGCAGTATTTT,CSARDLGDNTDTQYF
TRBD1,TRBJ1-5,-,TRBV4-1,TGCGCCAGCAGCCAGACAGGGGATCAGCCCCAGCATTTT,CASSQTGDQPQHF
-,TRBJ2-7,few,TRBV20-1,TGCAGTGCTAGCCCATCCTGGGCGGGCTACGAGCAGTACTTC,CSASPSWAGYEQYF
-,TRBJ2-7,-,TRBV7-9,TGTGCCAGCAGCCTGGGTGGGTCGGCCCCCAAGCAGTACTTC,CASSLGGSAPKQYF
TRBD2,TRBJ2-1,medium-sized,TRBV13,TGTGCCAGCAGCTTAGGAGCTAGCGGGGCCTCCAATGAGCAGTTCTTC,CASSLGASGASNEQFF
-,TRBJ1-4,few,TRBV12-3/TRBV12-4,TGTGCCAGCAGTTTGGGTGACAAACTGTTTTTT,CASSLGDKLFF
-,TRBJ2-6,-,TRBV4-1,TGCGCCAGCAGCCCTTTCCGGGACCTCTCTGGGGCCAACGTCCTGACTTTC,CASSPFRDLSGANVLTF
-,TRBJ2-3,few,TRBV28,TGTGCCAGCAGTTTCTCAGCGTTCAGCACAGATACGCAGTATTTT,CASSFSAFSTDTQYF
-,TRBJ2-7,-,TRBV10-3,TGTGCCATCAGTGAATGGGAGTCCTACGAGCAGTACTTC,CAISEWESYEQYF
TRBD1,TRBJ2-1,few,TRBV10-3,TGTGCCATCAGCGCGACAGGGGGCGTTAGTATCCGATGGTTCTTC,CAISATGGVSIRWFF